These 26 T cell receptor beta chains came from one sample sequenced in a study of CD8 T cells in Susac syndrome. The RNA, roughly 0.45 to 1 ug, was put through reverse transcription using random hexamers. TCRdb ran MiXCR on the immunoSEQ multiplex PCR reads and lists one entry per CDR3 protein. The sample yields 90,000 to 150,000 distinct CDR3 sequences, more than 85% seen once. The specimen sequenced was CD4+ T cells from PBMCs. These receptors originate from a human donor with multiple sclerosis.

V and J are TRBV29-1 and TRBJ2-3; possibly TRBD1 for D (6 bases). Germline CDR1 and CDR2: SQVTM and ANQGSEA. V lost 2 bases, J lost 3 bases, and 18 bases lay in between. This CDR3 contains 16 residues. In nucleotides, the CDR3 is TGCAGCGTTGAAAATGGTGGGGGCCTCAGGACAGATACGCAGTATTTT. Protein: CSVENGGGLRTDTQYF.

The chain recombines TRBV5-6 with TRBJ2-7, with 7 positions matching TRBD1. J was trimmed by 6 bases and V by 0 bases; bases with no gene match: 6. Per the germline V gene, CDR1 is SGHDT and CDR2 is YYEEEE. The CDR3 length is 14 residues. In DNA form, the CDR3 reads TGTGCCAGCAGCTTGGTCACAGGGGTAACCGAGCAGTACTTC. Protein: CASSLVTGVTEQYF.

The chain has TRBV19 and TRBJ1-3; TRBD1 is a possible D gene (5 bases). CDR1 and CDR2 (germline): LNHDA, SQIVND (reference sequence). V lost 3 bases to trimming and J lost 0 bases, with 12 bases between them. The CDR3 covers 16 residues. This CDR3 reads CASSMTWGTSGNTIYF. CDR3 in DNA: TGTGCCAGTAGTATGACCTGGGGGACCTCTGGAAACACCATATATTTT.

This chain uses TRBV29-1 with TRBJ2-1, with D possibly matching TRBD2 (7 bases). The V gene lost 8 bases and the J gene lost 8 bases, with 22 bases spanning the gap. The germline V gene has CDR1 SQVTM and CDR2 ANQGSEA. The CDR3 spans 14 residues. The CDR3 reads CSLSRRGGIDEQFF. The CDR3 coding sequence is TGCAGCCTATCCCGTAGGGGGGGCATAGATGAGCAGTTCTTC.

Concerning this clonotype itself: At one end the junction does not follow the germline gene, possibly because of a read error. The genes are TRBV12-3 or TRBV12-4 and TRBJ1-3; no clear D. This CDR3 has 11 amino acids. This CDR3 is CASSRPTAPDF. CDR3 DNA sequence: TGTGCCAGCAGTCGCCCGACGGCCCCTGATTTT.

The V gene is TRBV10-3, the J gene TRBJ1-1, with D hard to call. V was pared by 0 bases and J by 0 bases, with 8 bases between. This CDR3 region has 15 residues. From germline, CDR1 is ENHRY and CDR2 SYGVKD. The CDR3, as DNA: TGTGCCATCAGTGAGTCTGGAGCGATGAACACTGAAGCTTTCTTT. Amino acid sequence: CAISESGAMNTEAFF.

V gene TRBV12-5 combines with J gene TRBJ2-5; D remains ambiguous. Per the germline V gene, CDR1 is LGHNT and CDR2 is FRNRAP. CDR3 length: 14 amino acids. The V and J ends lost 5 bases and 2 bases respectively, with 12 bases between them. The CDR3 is CASGPPAGQETQYF. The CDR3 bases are TGTGCTAGTGGTCCCCCGGCAGGTCAAGAGACCCAGTACTTC.

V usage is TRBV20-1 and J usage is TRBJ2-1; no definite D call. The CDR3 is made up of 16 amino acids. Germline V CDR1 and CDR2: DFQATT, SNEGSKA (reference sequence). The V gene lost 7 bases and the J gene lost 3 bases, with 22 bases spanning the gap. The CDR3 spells CSVRGAATPGYNEQFF. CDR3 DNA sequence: TGCAGTGTTCGAGGAGCTGCGACCCCCGGCTACAATGAGCAGTTCTTC.

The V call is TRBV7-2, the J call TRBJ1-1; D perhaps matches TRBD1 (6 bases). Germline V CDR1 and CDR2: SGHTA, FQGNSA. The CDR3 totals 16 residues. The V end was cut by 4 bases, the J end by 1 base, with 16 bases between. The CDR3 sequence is CASSWRSGGRNTEAFF. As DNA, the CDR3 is TGTGCCAGCAGCTGGAGGAGCGGGGGGCGGAACACTGAAGCTTTCTTT.

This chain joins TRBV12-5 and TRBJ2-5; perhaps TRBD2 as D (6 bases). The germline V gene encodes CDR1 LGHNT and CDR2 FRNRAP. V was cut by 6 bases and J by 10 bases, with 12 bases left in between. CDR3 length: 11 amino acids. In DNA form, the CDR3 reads TGTGCTAGTGGCCACACGGAGGGCCAGTACTTC. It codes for CASGHTEGQYF.

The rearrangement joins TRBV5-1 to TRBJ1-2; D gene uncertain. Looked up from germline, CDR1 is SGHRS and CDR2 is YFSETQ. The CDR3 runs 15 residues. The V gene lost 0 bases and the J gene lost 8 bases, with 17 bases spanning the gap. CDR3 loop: CASSLAPGSTWGYTF. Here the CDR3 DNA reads TGCGCCAGCAGCTTGGCTCCAGGTTCGACATGGGGCTACACCTTC. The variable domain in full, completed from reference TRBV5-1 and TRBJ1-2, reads KAGVTQTPRYLIKTRGQQVTLSCSPISGHRSVSWYQQTPGQGLQFLFEYFSETQRNKGNFPGRFSGRQFSNSRSEMNVSTLELGDSALYLCASSLAPGSTWGYTFGSGTRLTVV.

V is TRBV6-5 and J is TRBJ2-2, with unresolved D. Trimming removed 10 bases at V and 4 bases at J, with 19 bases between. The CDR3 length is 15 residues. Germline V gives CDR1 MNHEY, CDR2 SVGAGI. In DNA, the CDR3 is TGTGCCACCAGGCCAAGAGGCGTAGGCACCGGGGAGCTGTTTTTT. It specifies CATRPRGVGTGELFF.

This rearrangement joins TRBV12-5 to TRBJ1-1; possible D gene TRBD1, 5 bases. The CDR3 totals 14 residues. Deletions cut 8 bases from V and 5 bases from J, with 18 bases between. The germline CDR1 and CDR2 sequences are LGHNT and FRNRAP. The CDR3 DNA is TGTGCTAGTATCCTCGATAGGGGAGGAACTGAAGCTTTCTTT. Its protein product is CASILDRGGTEAFF.

The CDR3 loop reads CASSYPQVNYGYTF. CDR3 DNA sequence: TGTGCCAGCAGTTACCCCCAGGTGAACTATGGCTACACCTTC. The chain links TRBV6-6 to TRBJ1-2; D remains unclear. CDR1 MNHNY and CDR2 SVGAGI come from the germline V gene (reference sequence). The CDR3 sequence is 14 residues long. Trimming pared 2 bases from V and 2 bases from J, leaving 9 bases between.

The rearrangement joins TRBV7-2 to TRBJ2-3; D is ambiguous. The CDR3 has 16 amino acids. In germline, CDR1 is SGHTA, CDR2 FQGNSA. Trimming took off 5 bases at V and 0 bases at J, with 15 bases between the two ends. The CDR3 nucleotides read TGTGCCAGCAGCCCCTGGCATGGAACTAGCACAGATACGCAGTATTTT. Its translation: CASSPWHGTSTDTQYF.

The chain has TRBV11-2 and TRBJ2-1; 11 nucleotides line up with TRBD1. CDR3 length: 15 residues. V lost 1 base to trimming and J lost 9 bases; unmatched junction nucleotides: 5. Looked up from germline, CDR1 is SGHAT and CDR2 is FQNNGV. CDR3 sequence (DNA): TGTGCCAGCAGCTTAGGGGGACAGGGGGTTCCTGAGCAGTTCTTC. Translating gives CASSLGGQGVPEQFF.

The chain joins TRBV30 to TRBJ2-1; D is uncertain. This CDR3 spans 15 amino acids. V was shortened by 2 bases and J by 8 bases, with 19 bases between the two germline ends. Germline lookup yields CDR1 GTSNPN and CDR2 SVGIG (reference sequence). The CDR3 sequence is CAWSPFGLPGDEQFF. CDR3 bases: TGTGCCTGGAGTCCCTTTGGGCTCCCTGGGGATGAGCAGTTCTTC.

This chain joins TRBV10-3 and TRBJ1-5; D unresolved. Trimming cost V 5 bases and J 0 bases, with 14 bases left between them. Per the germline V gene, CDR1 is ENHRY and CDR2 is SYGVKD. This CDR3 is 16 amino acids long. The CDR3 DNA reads TGTGCCATCAGTATAGCGGTAGGGATTAGCAATCAGCCCCAGCATTTT. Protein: CAISIAVGISNQPQHF.

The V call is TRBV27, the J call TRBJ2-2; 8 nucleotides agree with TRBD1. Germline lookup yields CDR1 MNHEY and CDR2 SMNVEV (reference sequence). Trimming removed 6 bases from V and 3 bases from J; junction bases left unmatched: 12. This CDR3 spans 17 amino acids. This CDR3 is CASRQIRDRIYTGELFF. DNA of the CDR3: TGTGCCAGCAGGCAAATCCGGGACAGGATCTACACCGGGGAGCTGTTTTTT.

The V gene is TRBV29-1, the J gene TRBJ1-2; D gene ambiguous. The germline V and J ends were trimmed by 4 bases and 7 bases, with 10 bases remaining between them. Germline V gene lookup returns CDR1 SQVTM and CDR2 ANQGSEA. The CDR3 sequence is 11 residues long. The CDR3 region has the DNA TGCAGCGTTGGGGCAAACGGTGGCTACACCTTC. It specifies CSVGANGGYTF.

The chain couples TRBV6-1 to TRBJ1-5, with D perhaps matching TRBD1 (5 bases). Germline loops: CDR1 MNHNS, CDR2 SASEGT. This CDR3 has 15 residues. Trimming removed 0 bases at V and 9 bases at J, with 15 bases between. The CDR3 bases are TGTGCCAGCAGTGAAGCGAAGGGGCCCCAGCGGCCCCAGCATTTT. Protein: CASSEAKGPQRPQHF.

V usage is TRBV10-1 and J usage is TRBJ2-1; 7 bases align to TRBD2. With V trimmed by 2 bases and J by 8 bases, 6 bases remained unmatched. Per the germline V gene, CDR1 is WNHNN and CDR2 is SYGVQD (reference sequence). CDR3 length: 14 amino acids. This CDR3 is CASSEGLVHDEQFF. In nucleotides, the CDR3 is TGCGCCAGCAGTGAGGGACTAGTTCATGATGAGCAGTTCTTC.

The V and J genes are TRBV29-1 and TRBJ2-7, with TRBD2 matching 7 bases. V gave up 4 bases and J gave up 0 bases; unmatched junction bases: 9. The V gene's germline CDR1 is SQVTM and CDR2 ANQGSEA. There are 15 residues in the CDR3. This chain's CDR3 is CSVVMSGGSSYEQYF. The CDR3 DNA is TGCAGCGTTGTGATGTCGGGGGGTAGCTCCTACGAGCAGTACTTC.

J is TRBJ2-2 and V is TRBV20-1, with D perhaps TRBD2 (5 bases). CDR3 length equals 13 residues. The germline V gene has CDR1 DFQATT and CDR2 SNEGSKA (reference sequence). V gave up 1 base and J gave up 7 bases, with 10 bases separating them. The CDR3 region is CSARAGSNGELFF. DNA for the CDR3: TGCAGTGCTAGAGCGGGGTCCAACGGGGAGCTGTTTTTT.

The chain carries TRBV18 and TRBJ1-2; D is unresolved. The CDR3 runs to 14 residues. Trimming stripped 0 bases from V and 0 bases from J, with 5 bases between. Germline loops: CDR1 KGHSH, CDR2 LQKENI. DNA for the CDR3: TGTGCCAGCTCACCACCGTCAGCTAACTATGGCTACACCTTC. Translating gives CASSPPSANYGYTF.

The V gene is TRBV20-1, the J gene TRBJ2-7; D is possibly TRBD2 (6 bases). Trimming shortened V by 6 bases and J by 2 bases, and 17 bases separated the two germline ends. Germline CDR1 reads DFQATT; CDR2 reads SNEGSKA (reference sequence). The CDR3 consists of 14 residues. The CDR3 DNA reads TGCAGTGCCCCGGCCGGGACTGCCCCCTACGAGCAGTACTTC. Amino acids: CSAPAGTAPYEQYF.